This T cell receptor (beta chain) emerged from a study of blood T cell repertoires in COVID-19. Original processing methods: The assay estimated nucleated cells by amplifying reference gene primers. The method was immunoSEQ multiplex PCR; TCRdb's version includes in-frame clones alone and lacks a portion of them. Clone size and V and J calls were adopted from that table, with D and trimming inferred from the DNA. The repertoire holds 310,000 or so clones, with over 75% as singletons. Cohort placement rested on clinical history that participants reported themselves. Sequences were obtained from PBMCs or T cells enriched from blood (not recorded which). The TCR was taken from a woman between 25 and 40 years old who had recovered from COVID-19.

CDR3 coding DNA: TGTGCCAGCTCAGCGGGACAGTTGACCTCACCCATTTACGAGCAGTACTTC. Amino acids: CASSAGQLTSPIYEQYF. The chain employs TRBV18 and TRBJ2-7; a possible D gene is TRBD1 (7 bases). The CDR3 loop spans 17 amino acids. V was trimmed by 5 bases and J by 4 bases, leaving 24 bases between them. Germline values: CDR1 KGHSH, CDR2 LQKENI. Supplemented by reference TRBV18 and TRBJ2-7, the full variable domain reads NAGVMQNPRHLVRRRGQEARLRCSPMKGHSHVYWYRQLPEEGLKFMVYLQKENIIDESGMPKERFSAEFPKEGPSILRIQQVVRGDSAAYFCASSAGQLTSPIYEQYFGPGTRLTVT.